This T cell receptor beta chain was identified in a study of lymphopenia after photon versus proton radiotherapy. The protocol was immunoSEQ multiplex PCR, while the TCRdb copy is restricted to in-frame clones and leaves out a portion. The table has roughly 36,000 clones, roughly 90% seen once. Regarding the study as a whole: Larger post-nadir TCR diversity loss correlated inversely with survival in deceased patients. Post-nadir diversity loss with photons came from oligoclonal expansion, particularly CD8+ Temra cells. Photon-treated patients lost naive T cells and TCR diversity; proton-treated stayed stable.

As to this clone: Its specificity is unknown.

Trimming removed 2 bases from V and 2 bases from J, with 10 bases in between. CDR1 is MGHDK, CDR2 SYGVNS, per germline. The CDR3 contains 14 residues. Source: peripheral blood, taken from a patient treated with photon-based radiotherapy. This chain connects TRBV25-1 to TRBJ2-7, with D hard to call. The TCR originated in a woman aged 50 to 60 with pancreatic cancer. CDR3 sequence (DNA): TGTGCCAGCAGTGAAGATGAGGCACCCTACGAGCAGTACTTC. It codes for CASSEDEAPYEQYF.